This T cell receptor beta chain was identified during a study of beta chain features in type 1 diabetes. Naive, central memory, regulatory and stem cell-like memory cells within the CD4+ compartment were sorted using CD45RO/CCR7/CD25/CD127/CD95/CD27. Comments on this clone: What it binds is unknown.

General study findings and limits: Across all four CD4+ subsets, people with type 1 diabetes showed modestly shorter TCRB CDR3s. With patients and controls alike, PCR might favor shorter templates to an equal degree.

CDR1 is MGHRA and CDR2 is YSYEKL in the germline V gene. J lost 2 bases, V lost 0 bases, and 3 bases had no gene match. This CDR3 has 15 amino acids. Expressed TCRB transcripts were sequenced, since all the RNA that had been isolated was reverse transcribed. TCRdb's copy holds only in-frame clones and misses some; the assay was immunoSEQ multiplex PCR. This repertoire shows about 700,000 clones, 13% found once; its top ten account for 0.022%. Source material: naive CD4+ T cells from blood. The receptor was derived from a young man with type 1 diabetes. The V gene is TRBV4-1, the J gene TRBJ1-2, with 7 bases identical to TRBD1. This CDR3 is CASSQESDRNYGYTF. For the CDR3, the DNA is TGCGCCAGCAGCCAAGAATCGGACAGGAACTATGGCTACACCTTC.